The clone carrying this TCR beta chain was counted a single time. Looked up from germline, CDR1 is MGHRA and CDR2 is YSYEKL. Deletions cut 0 bases from V and 3 bases from J, with 18 bases between. CDR3 length: 18 amino acids. The table came from immunoSEQ multiplex PCR; TCRdb's copy has only in-frame clones and leaves some out. This table holds about 130,000 clones, 90% to 98% found once. The data derive from a study of T cell changes during pregnancy in multiple sclerosis. V gene TRBV4-1 combines with J gene TRBJ1-5, with D perhaps TRBD1 (6 bases). The sequence was collected from a female donor with multiple sclerosis, enrolled in a pregnancy study. Sequenced here: peripheral blood, sampled after pregnancy. The CDR3 reads CASSQDLGTFVYNQPQHF. The CDR3 DNA sequence: TGCGCCAGCAGCCAAGATCTGGGGACATTCGTCTACAATCAGCCCCAGCATTTT.